What follows is one T cell receptor beta chain and its context. Under the authors' procedure: The authors estimated nucleated cell counts from reference gene primer amplification. Sequenced by immunoSEQ multiplex PCR; TCRdb stores in-frame clones only, minus some. That table supplies the V and J calls and clone size; D and trimming were determined from the DNA. The sample has about 400,000 clones, roughly 90% seen once. The sample is drawn from a study of blood T cell repertoires in COVID-19. Study overall: COVID-19 samples from acute and convalescent phases originated in the United States, Italy and Spain. PBMCs, B-cell-depleted T cells, or T cells provided the cDNA or gDNA that made up the material.

Germline CDR1 reads KGHSH; CDR2 reads LQKENI. The CDR3 has 14 amino acids. Losses at the gene ends were 6 bases for V and 4 bases for J; bases not matched to a gene: 9. The sequence was obtained from a young woman with acute or convalescent COVID-19. Source material: peripheral blood. The chain uses TRBV18 and TRBJ2-7, with TRBD1 matching 7 bases. For the CDR3, the DNA is TGTGCCAGCTCCCCCCAGGGACAGCCTTACGAGCAGTACTTC. It translates to CASSPQGQPYEQYF.